Below, 29 T cell receptor beta chains from the same sample are listed, as sequenced in a study of blood T cell repertoires in COVID-19. Libraries were prepared by immunoSEQ multiplex PCR; TCRdb keeps only in-frame clonotypes and omits some of them. The sample consists of approximately 390,000 clones, nearly 90% of them appearing once. The sequenced sample consisted of PBMCs or T cells enriched from blood (not recorded which). These receptors were taken from a woman between 40 and 55 years old with acute COVID-19.

Of note for this clone: The sample holds other DNA sequences that translate to the same CDR3. The chain is built from TRBV30 and TRBJ2-7; the D is unclear. This CDR3 region has 13 residues. Trimming took 0 bases from V and 3 from J, leaving 9 bases between them. Germline assignment: CDR1 GTSNPN and CDR2 SVGIG (reference sequence). In nucleotides, the CDR3 is TGTGCCTGGAGTGTCTCTCTGTACTACGAGCAGTACTTC. Amino acids: CAWSVSLYYEQYF.

The gene calls are TRBV6-5 and TRBJ2-1, with a weak D call TRBD2 (6 bases). Per the germline V gene, CDR1 is MNHEY and CDR2 is SVGAGI. Trimming left V 2 bases short and J 5 bases short, with 10 bases between. The CDR3 has 14 residues. CDR3: CASSYLGGNNEQFF. Here the CDR3 DNA reads TGTGCCAGCAGTTACCTCGGAGGGAACAATGAGCAGTTCTTC.

This clone showed up just a few times. The chain combines TRBV30 with TRBJ2-7; TRBD2 matches at 9 bases. The germline V gene has CDR1 GTSNPN and CDR2 SVGIG (reference sequence). There are 15 residues in the CDR3. Losses at the gene ends were 3 bases for V and 4 bases for J; bases not matched to a gene: 10. CDR3 bases: TGTGCCTGGAGACAAAGGACCAGCGGGGGGTACGAGCAGTACTTC. As protein: CAWRQRTSGGYEQYF.

The chain is built from TRBV6-4 and TRBJ1-5; D gene unclear. The germline CDR1 and CDR2 sequences are MRHNA and SNTAGT. The CDR3 covers 16 residues. V was shortened by 1 base and J by 0 bases, with 10 bases between the two germline ends. CDR3 coding DNA: TGTGCCAGCAGTGACTTGATGGACTATAGCAATCAGCCCCAGCATTTT. Translated: CASSDLMDYSNQPQHF.

The chain has TRBV13 and TRBJ1-4, with D perhaps TRBD1 (6 bases). CDR1 is PRHDT, CDR2 FYEKMQ, per germline (reference sequence). Trimming took 5 bases from V and 0 from J, leaving 19 bases between them. The CDR3 is 18 amino acids. CDR3 amino acids: CASSLTGTFRSTNEKLFF. DNA of the CDR3: TGTGCCAGCAGCCTCACCGGGACATTTCGATCAACTAATGAAAAACTGTTTTTT.

CDR3 coding DNA: TGTGCCAGCAGCTTCTCCCTTCGCGGGGGGAACTACGAGCAGTACTTC. Its protein is CASSFSLRGGNYEQYF. The chain recombines TRBV5-6 with TRBJ2-7; 8 nucleotides agree with TRBD2. Germline-derived CDR1 and CDR2 are SGHDT and YYEEEE. With V trimmed by 2 bases and J by 3 bases, 10 bases remained unmatched. This CDR3 comprises 16 residues.

V and J are TRBV5-1 and TRBJ2-1; 10 bases agree with TRBD2. V was pared by 0 bases and J by 7 bases, with 4 bases of the junction left unmatched. Per the germline V gene, CDR1 is SGHRS and CDR2 is YFSETQ. The length of the CDR3 is 15 residues. CDR3 in amino acids: CASSLVLAGVNEQFF. The CDR3 bases are TGCGCCAGCAGCTTGGTTCTAGCGGGGGTGAATGAGCAGTTCTTC.

This chain links TRBV3-1 (or the pseudogene TRBV3-2) with TRBJ2-3, with 14 bases matching TRBD2. The V segment lost 4 bases and the J segment 0 bases; nucleotides outside the gene matches: 6. The CDR3 totals 18 residues. Germline loops: CDR1 LGHDT, CDR2 YNNKEL (reference sequence). CDR3 nucleotides: TGTGCCAGCAGCCCTAGGACTAGCGGGGGGCCTAGCACAGATACGCAGTATTTT. Translation: CASSPRTSGGPSTDTQYF.

The genes are TRBV3-1 (or the pseudogene TRBV3-2) and TRBJ2-1; TRBD2 agrees at 13 bases. With 4 bases clipped from V and 7 bases from J, the junction kept 16 bases outside the gene matches. CDR3 length: 19 amino acids. Germline V gene lookup returns CDR1 LGHDT and CDR2 YNNKEL (reference sequence). The CDR3 here is CASSRLTSGGAFVSNEQFF. CDR3 DNA sequence: TGTGCCAGCAGCCGTTTAACTAGCGGGGGGGCCTTTGTTTCGAATGAGCAGTTCTTC.

The chain combines TRBV6-5 with TRBJ1-1; D ambiguous. With 7 bases removed from V and 4 bases from J, the gap between germline ends came to 19 bases. This CDR3 contains 15 residues. Per germline, CDR1 MNHEY and CDR2 SVGAGI. DNA of the CDR3: TGTGCCAGCACCCCCCGGTACGGGAGCGGCACTGAAGCTTTCTTT. Protein sequence: CASTPRYGSGTEAFF.

The sample holds a few counts of this clone. Different DNA sequences within this sample yield the same CDR3. This sequence joins TRBV12-3 or TRBV12-4 and TRBJ2-7; TRBD1 is a possible D gene (6 bases). The CDR3 spans 12 residues. V lost 6 bases and J lost 5, with 11 bases in between. DNA for the CDR3: TGTGCCAGCAGCCTCGGGACAAACGAGCAGTACTTC. Translating it yields CASSLGTNEQYF.

The J gene is TRBJ2-5, the V gene TRBV7-8; the match to TRBD2 covers 7 bases. The germline gives CDR1 SGHVS, CDR2 FQNEAQ. V was clipped by 0 bases and J by 4 bases; unmatched bases: 5. This CDR3 contains 15 residues. CDR3 sequence: CASSLAGGMRETQYF. In nucleotides, the CDR3 is TGTGCCAGCAGCTTAGCGGGGGGGATGCGAGAGACCCAGTACTTC.

This chain joins TRBV19 and TRBJ2-7; TRBD1 aligns across 8 bases. V shed 4 bases, J shed 3 bases, and the junction held 8 bases outside the gene matches. This CDR3 spans 15 amino acids. CDR1 is LNHDA, CDR2 SQIVND, per germline (reference sequence). CDR3 nucleotide sequence: TGTGCCAGTAGTAGTGTTGGACAGGGAGACTACGAGCAGTACTTC. Amino acids: CASSSVGQGDYEQYF.

This clone was found once. This chain's CDR3 is CASSSTGQGIYEQYF. In DNA, the CDR3 is TGTGCCAGCAGTTCAACTGGACAGGGAATTTACGAGCAGTACTTC. The chain carries TRBV27 and TRBJ2-7; 8 nucleotides line up with TRBD1. Germline V gene sequence: CDR1 MNHEY, CDR2 SMNVEV (reference sequence). J was trimmed by 4 bases and V by 4 bases; bases with no gene match: 9. The CDR3 has 15 amino acids.

CDR3 nucleotides: TGTGCCAGTAGTCGACAGGCCTATGGGGCCAACGTCCTGACTTTC. It encodes CASSRQAYGANVLTF. The chain links TRBV19 to TRBJ2-6, with a possible D match to TRBD1 (6 bases). With 5 bases removed from V and 3 bases from J, the gap between germline ends came to 11 bases. Germline assignment: CDR1 LNHDA and CDR2 SQIVND (reference sequence). The CDR3 runs to 15 residues.

The chain is built from TRBV18 and TRBJ1-4; D possibly corresponds to TRBD1 (6 bases). This CDR3 has 16 amino acids. CDR1 KGHSH and CDR2 LQKENI come from the germline V gene. V gave up 5 bases and J gave up 0 bases, with 13 bases separating them. CDR3 amino acids: CASSSDRRSTNEKLFF. The CDR3 DNA is TGTGCCAGCTCATCCGACAGGAGATCAACTAATGAAAAACTGTTTTTT.

The chain has TRBV4-1 and TRBJ1-2; D gene unclear. Trimming stripped 1 base from V and 3 bases from J, with 15 bases between. Germline values: CDR1 MGHRA, CDR2 YSYEKL. There are 16 residues in the CDR3. The CDR3 DNA is TGCGCCAGCAGCCAAGGTCGGGAATCGAATCACTATGGCTACACCTTC. Translating gives CASSQGRESNHYGYTF.

A few counts support this clone. The CDR3 region is CASGNLFQGGTEAFF. The CDR3 nucleotides are TGTGCTAGTGGTAATTTGTTCCAGGGGGGCACTGAAGCTTTCTTT. The chain employs TRBV12-5 and TRBJ1-1; 7 bases are a match to TRBD1. The CDR3 totals 15 residues. Unmatched junction bases numbered 10, after V lost 5 bases and J lost 4 bases. Looked up from germline, CDR1 is LGHNT and CDR2 is FRNRAP.

The gene calls are TRBV2 and TRBJ2-7; TRBD1 matches at 9 bases. This CDR3 is built from 16 residues. The germline gives CDR1 SNHLY, CDR2 FYNNEI. V trimming: 6 bases; J trimming: 2 bases; junction bases outside the gene matches: 11. The CDR3 region is CASSPRTGTGTYEQYF. The CDR3 DNA is TGTGCCAGCAGCCCTAGAACCGGGACAGGGACCTACGAGCAGTACTTC.

The chain is built from TRBV3-1 (or the pseudogene TRBV3-2) and TRBJ2-5; perhaps TRBD2 as D (6 bases). Germline CDR1 is LGHDT and CDR2 is YNNKEL (reference sequence). This CDR3 is 14 amino acids long. Trimming left V 3 bases short and J 2 bases short, with 10 bases between. DNA for the CDR3: TGTGCCAGCAGCCAGCGGACTATACAAGAGACCCAGTACTTC. Its translation is CASSQRTIQETQYF.

This rearrangement joins TRBV5-5 to TRBJ1-1, with 8 bases that match TRBD1. Per the germline V gene, CDR1 is SGHKS and CDR2 is YYEKEE (reference sequence). Unmatched junction bases numbered 17, after V lost 4 bases and J lost 6 bases. The CDR3 consists of 17 residues. In nucleotides, the CDR3 is TGTGCCAGCAGCCAGAAAGCGTCCGAGACAGGGGTTGCTGAAGCTTTCTTT. Translation: CASSQKASETGVAEAFF.

The chain is built from TRBV25-1 and TRBJ2-7; 7 nucleotides line up with TRBD1. Trimming took 3 bases from V and 2 from J; bases not matched to a gene: 7. The CDR3 runs 15 residues. Germline V CDR1 and CDR2: MGHDK, SYGVNS. The DNA of the CDR3 is TGTGCCAGCAGTGATCAGGGGGTCAGCACCTACGAGCAGTACTTC. Its translation: CASSDQGVSTYEQYF.

V gene TRBV4-2 combines with J gene TRBJ2-3; the D gene is possibly TRBD1 (6 bases). Trimming cost V 1 base and J 6 bases, with 17 bases left between them. Germline V lookup: CDR1 LGHNA, CDR2 YNFKEQ. The CDR3 totals 16 residues. The CDR3 loop is CASSQAAGQGTDTQYF. The CDR3, as DNA: TGTGCCAGCAGCCAAGCGGCCGGCCAGGGGACGGATACGCAGTATTTT.

CDR3 sequence (DNA): TGTGCCAGCAGTAACCTGGACAGCTTCTACGAGCAGTACTTC. The encoded protein is CASSNLDSFYEQYF. This chain connects TRBV6-5 to TRBJ2-7, with a weak D call TRBD1 (6 bases). The CDR3 sequence is 14 residues long. Germline values: CDR1 MNHEY, CDR2 SVGAGI. V was shortened by 5 bases and J by 3 bases, with 14 bases between the two germline ends.

V and J are TRBV19 and TRBJ2-3; the match to TRBD2 covers 9 bases. The germline CDR1 and CDR2 sequences are LNHDA and SQIVND (reference sequence). The CDR3 covers 16 residues. Trimming cost V 4 bases and J 5 bases; bases outside gene matches: 10. CDR3 coding DNA: TGTGCCAGTAGTAGGGCCCTAGCGGGGACCAGAGATACGCAGTATTTT. This sequence encodes CASSRALAGTRDTQYF.

The chain links TRBV6-1 to TRBJ2-7; D gene ambiguous. The CDR3 extends over 11 amino acids. The germline V gene encodes CDR1 MNHNS and CDR2 SASEGT. V was cut by 0 bases and J by 10 bases, with 7 bases left in between. The CDR3 here is CASSEAIPQYF. CDR3 coding DNA: TGTGCCAGCAGTGAAGCCATTCCCCAGTACTTC.

This rearrangement joins TRBV6-5 to TRBJ2-7, with 7 bases that match TRBD1. V lost 2 bases to trimming and J lost 2 bases; unmatched junction nucleotides: 3. Germline V gene lookup returns CDR1 MNHEY and CDR2 SVGAGI. This CDR3 region has 14 residues. This CDR3 is CASSYRGPPYEQYF. The CDR3 nucleotides are TGTGCCAGCAGTTACAGGGGGCCACCCTACGAGCAGTACTTC.

The genes are TRBV25-1 and TRBJ1-1; D is unclear. V was cut by 6 bases and J by 3 bases, with 20 bases left in between. The CDR3 covers 16 residues. Germline V gene data show CDR1 as MGHDK and CDR2 as SYGVNS. CDR3 DNA: TGTGCCAGCAGCCTACCGACGGAGGGTGGGGACACTGAAGCTTTCTTT. It specifies CASSLPTEGGDTEAFF.

The genes are TRBV25-1 and TRBJ1-2; TRBD1 matches 9 bases. The CDR3 totals 14 residues. The trim removed 4 bases at V and 8 bases at J, leaving 8 bases unmatched. Germline V gene lookup returns CDR1 MGHDK and CDR2 SYGVNS. This CDR3 reads CASSAFGQGRGYTF. CDR3 nucleotide sequence: TGTGCCAGCAGTGCCTTCGGACAGGGGAGAGGCTACACCTTC.